This T cell receptor beta chain derives from a study of shared clonotypes between healthy human individuals (TCRdb year 2020). The study in broad terms: Three men and two women, aged 18 to 49 years, made up the cohort. Each donor's leukapheresis produced roughly between roughly 0.9 and 8.9 billion PBMCs. To estimate repertoire size and how much clonotypes are shared between individuals, the study performed deep sequencing of blood TCR repertoires from a few healthy adults. Different laboratories and diverse techniques were used to prepare libraries and sequence TCR repertoires, to increase sequencing depth and limit assay-specific biases. The full study reports these points: Because the study included only a small number of donors, the genetic and exposure-history diversity represented was limited. Pairwise subsampling indicated that sequencing depth was expected to affect the degree of clonotype sharing among donors. Only blood was sampled, and tissue TCR repertoires likely differ from those in blood.

This clone was seen only once. The antigen this receptor binds is unknown. The junction departs from germline at one end; a sequencing error may be responsible. The CDR3 numbers 16 residues from cysteine through phenylalanine. The kept DNA is CDR3 alone, 48 bases in frame from the first base. From a lookup of the germline V gene, CDR1 and CDR2 are SGHAT and FQNNGV. Using the deep immunoSEQ assay, multiplex PCR amplified TCR CDR3 regions from genomic DNA. Extracted genomic DNA from each cell subset was distributed evenly across all wells of several immunoSEQ 96-well plates, and each plate was treated as a replicate. Each replicate PCR for unsorted PBMC received roughly 0.3 ug genomic DNA, equal to tens of thousands of T cell genomes. Genomic DNA from unsorted PBMC was sequenced over ten immunoSEQ deep assay plates. Purified libraries were measured with a Qubit 3.0 fluorometer, size-checked on a Bioanalyzer 2100, and measured again with the KAPA Library Quantification kit. Each immunoSEQ 96-well plate was sequenced on its own single-read 150-cycle Illumina NextSeq 550 flow cell. Per the authors' processing: Because the immunoSEQ output included only junctional sequences and no quality scores, the filtering could not be the same as the filtering used for full-length reads. To assign V/J genes and CDR3, sequences were annotated against IMGT germline references using PyIR, a Python wrapper for IgBLAST v1.9. Reads with weak V/J assignments (E-value above 1e-6), missing CDR3, stop codons, out-of-frame junctions, or ambiguous translated residues were removed. V3J clonotypes were defined by identical inferred V gene, J gene, and CDR3 amino acid sequence. The percentage overlap between two repertoires was calculated by dividing the number of shared unique clonotypes by the size of the smaller repertoire. RTK rarefaction, the Chao1 estimator, and Recon v2.1 estimates of unobserved clonotypes were used to assess repertoire richness. Held by TCRdb, this immuneACCESS table contains in-frame sequences only and omits some clones. Under half of the omission traces to an unresolved V gene where checked; the cause of the rest is unknown. The D gene and trimming were derived from the DNA, and the V and J assignments and clone size from that table. A total of approximately 500,000 clones appear in this sample, roughly 85% of them only once. About an eighth of the sample belongs to the ten largest clones.

Healthy HIV-negative adults with no recently reported acute infections or vaccinations were included as donors. All donors were Caucasian adults living in Nashville, Tennessee, USA. For unsorted samples, roughly 86 million PBMCs were counted and genomic DNA was extracted with the QIAamp DNA Blood Mini kit. After blood collection by leukapheresis, PBMCs were isolated using Ficoll-Histopaque density gradient centrifugation and then cryopreserved in the vapor phase of liquid nitrogen. This receptor was taken from a woman aged 35 to 49 in good health. Some clones in this sample may be carry-over from other donors' samples. The receptor chain draws on TRBV11-2 and TRBJ2-1; a stretch of 9 junction bases matches TRBD2. Sequenced input: PBMCs. The CDR3 protein is CASSLGLRAGGLPALF. The sequenced DNA: TGTGCCAGCAGCTTAGGTCTTCGCGCGGGAGGGCTGCCAGCCCTCTTC.